This T cell receptor beta chain is drawn from a study of blood T cell repertoires in COVID-19. Study as a whole: Samples of COVID-19 (acute and convalescent) were obtained from the United States, Italy and Spain. From T cells, B-cell-depleted T cells, or PBMCs came the material, which was cDNA or gDNA.

The length of the CDR3 is 14 residues. V lost 2 bases to trimming and J lost 3 bases; unmatched junction nucleotides: 0. Per germline, CDR1 ENHRY and CDR2 SYGVKD. Original processing notes: Amplification of reference gene primers provided the estimated nucleated cell counts. Produced via immunoSEQ multiplex PCR; TCRdb's table is partial and in-frame only. V, J and clone size are those of that table, while D and trimming were read from the DNA. This table has approximately 150,000 clones, about 87% appearing once. As for this clone: The same CDR3 can be traced to other DNA sequences in this sample.

The V call is TRBV10-3, the J call TRBJ1-2; 10 bases match TRBD1. Sample: peripheral blood. The TCR originated in a woman aged 45 to 65 with acute or convalescent COVID-19. CDR3 residues: CAISEGQGDYGYTF. DNA of the CDR3: TGTGCCATCAGTGAGGGACAGGGGGACTATGGCTACACCTTC.